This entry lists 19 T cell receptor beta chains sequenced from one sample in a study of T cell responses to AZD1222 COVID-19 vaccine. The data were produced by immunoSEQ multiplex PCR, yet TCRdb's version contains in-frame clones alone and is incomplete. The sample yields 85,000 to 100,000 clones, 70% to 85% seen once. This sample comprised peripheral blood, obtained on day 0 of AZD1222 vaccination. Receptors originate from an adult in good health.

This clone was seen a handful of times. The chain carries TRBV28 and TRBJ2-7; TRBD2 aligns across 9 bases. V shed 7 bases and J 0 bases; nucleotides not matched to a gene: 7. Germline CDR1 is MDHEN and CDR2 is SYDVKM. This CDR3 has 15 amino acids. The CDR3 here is CASTQREVGSYEQYF. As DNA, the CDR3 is TGTGCCAGCACGCAGCGGGAGGTAGGCTCCTACGAGCAGTACTTC.

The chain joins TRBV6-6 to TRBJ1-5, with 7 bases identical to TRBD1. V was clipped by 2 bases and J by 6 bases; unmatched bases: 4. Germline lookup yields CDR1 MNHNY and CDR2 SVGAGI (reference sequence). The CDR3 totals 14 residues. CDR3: CASSYKGAFQPQHF. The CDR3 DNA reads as TGTGCCAGCAGTTACAAGGGGGCCTTTCAGCCCCAGCATTTT.

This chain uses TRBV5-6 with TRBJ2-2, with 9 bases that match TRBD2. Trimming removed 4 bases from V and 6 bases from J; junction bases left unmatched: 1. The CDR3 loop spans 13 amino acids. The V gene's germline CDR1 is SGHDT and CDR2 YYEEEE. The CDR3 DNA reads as TGTGCCAGCAGCAAGCGGGAGGCCGGGGAGCTGTTTTTT. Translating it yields CASSKREAGELFF.

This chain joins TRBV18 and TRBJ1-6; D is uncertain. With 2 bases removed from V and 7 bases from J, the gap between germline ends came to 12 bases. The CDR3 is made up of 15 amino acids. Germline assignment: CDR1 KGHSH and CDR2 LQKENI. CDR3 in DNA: TGTGCCAGCTCACCAATAAGCTCCCGGAATTCACCCCTCCACTTT. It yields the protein CASSPISSRNSPLHF.

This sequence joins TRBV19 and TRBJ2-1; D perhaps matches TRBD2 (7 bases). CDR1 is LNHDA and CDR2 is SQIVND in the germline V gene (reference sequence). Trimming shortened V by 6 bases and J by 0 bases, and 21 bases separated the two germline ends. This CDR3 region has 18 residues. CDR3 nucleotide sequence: TGTGCCAGTAGGGGAGGGGGGCGAGGAACCTTCTCCTACAATGAGCAGTTCTTC. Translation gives CASRGGGRGTFSYNEQFF. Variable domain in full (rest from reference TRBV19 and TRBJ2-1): DGGITQSPKYLFRKEGQNVTLSCEQNLNHDAMYWYRQDPGQGLRLIYYSQIVNDFQKGDIAEGYSVSREKKESFPLTVTSAQKNPTAFYLCASRGGGRGTFSYNEQFFGPGTRLTVL.

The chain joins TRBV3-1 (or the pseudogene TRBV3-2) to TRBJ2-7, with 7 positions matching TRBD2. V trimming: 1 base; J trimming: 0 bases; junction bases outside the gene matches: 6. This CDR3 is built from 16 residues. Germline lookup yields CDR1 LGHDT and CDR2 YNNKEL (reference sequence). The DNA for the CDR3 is TGTGCCAGCAGCCAAGCTCCAGCTAGCGGCTCCTACGAGCAGTACTTC. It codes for CASSQAPASGSYEQYF.

The CDR3 loop reads CASSSLQTVNTEAFF. CDR3 DNA: TGTGCCAGCAGCTCCTTACAGACGGTGAACACTGAAGCTTTCTTT. The V gene is TRBV6-5, the J gene TRBJ1-1, with D unresolved. Trimming took off 6 bases at V and 0 bases at J, with 14 bases between the two ends. This CDR3 is built from 15 residues. Per germline, CDR1 MNHEY and CDR2 SVGAGI.

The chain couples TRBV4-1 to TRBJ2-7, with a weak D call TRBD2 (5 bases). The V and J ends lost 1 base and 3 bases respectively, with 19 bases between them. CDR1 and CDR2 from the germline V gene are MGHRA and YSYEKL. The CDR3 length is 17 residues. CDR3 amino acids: CASSQGSDWASDYEQYF. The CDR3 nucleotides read TGCGCCAGCAGCCAAGGGTCGGACTGGGCAAGCGACTACGAGCAGTACTTC.

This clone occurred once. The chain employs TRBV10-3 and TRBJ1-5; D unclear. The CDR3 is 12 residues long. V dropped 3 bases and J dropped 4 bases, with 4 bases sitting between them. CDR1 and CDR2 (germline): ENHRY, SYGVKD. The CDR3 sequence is CAISDWNQPQHF. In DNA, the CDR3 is TGTGCCATCAGTGATTGGAATCAGCCCCAGCATTTT.

Here the CDR3 DNA reads TGTGCCAGCAGCCCTCAGTTGGGCCTGTCCTACGAGCAGTACTTC. Its translation is CASSPQLGLSYEQYF. The gene calls are TRBV14 and TRBJ2-7; D is undetermined. This CDR3 region has 15 residues. V lost 4 bases, J lost 1 base, and 14 bases lay in between. The germline gives CDR1 SGHDN, CDR2 FVKESK.

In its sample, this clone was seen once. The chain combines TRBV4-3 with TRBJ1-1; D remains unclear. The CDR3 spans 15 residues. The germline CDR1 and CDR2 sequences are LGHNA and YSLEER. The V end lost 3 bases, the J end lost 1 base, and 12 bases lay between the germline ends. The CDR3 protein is CASSQSRSRNTEAFF. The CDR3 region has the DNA TGCGCCAGCAGCCAGAGTAGGAGCCGGAACACTGAAGCTTTCTTT.

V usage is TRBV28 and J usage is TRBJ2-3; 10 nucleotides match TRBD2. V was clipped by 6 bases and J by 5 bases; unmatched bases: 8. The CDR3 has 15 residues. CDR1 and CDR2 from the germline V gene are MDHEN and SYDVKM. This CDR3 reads CASRTKREGGDTQYF. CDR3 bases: TGTGCCAGCAGAACTAAGCGGGAGGGAGGAGATACGCAGTATTTT.

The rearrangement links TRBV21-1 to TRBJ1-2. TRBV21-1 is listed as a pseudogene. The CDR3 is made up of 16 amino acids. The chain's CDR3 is CASSKAPYTKAWSYTF. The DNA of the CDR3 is TGTGCCAGCAGCAAAGCCCCATACACAAAGGCCTGGAGCTACACCTTC.

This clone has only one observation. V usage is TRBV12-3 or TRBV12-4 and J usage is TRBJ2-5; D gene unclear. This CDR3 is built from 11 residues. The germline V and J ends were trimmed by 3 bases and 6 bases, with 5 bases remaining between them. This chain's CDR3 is CASSFSQTQYF. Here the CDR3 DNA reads TGTGCCAGCAGTTTTTCGCAGACCCAGTACTTC.

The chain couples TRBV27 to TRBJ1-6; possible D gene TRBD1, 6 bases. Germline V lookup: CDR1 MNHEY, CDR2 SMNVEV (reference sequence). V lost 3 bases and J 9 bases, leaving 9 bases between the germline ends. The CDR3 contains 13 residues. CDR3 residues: CASSLTGFSPLHF. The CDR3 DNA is TGTGCCAGCAGTTTGACAGGCTTTTCACCCCTCCACTTT.

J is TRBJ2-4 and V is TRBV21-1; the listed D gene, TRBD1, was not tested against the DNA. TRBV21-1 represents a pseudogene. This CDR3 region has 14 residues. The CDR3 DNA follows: TGTGCCAGCAGCAACCACAGGGTTGAAAACATTCAGTACTTC. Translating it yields CASSNHRVENIQYF.

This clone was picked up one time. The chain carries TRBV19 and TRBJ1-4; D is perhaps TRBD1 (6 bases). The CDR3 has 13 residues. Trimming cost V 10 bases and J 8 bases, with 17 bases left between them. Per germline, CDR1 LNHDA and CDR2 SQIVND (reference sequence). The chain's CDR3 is CATVDRPEEKLFF. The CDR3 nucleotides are TGTGCCACCGTCGACAGGCCAGAAGAAAAACTGTTTTTT.

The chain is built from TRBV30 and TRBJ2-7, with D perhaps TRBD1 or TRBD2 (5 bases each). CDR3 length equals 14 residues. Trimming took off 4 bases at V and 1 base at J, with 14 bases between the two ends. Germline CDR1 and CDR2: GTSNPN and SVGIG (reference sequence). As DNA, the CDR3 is TGTGCCTGGACCCCGGAGGCAGGGTCCTACGAGCAGTACTTC. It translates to CAWTPEAGSYEQYF.

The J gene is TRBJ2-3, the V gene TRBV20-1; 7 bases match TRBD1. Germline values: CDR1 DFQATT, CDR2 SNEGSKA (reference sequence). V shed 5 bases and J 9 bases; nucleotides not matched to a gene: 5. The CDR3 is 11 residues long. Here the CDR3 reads CSAHRGSTQYF. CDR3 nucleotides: TGCAGTGCTCACAGGGGCAGCACGCAGTATTTT.